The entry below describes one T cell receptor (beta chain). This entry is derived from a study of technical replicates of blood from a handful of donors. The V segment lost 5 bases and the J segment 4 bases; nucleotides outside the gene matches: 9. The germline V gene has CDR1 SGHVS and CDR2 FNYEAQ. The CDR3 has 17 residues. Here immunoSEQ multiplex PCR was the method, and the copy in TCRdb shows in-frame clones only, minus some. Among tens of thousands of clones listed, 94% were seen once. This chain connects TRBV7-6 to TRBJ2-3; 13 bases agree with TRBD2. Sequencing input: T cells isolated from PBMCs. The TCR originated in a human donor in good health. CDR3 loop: CASSPWGLAGTADTQYF. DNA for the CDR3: TGTGCCAGCAGCCCATGGGGACTAGCGGGGACGGCAGATACGCAGTATTTT.